This TCR beta chain was documented in a study of T cells after yellow fever vaccination. This clonotype was detected ten times or more. From the 5' RACE reads, TCRdb called clonotypes with MiXCR, one entry per CDR3 protein. The sample has 50,000 or so distinct CDR3 sequences, roughly 7% seen once. The V gene's germline CDR1 is MNHEY and CDR2 SMNVEV (reference sequence). After removal of 4 bases from V and 7 bases from J, the junction contained 7 bases not matched to a gene. The CDR3 has 14 residues. This receptor was obtained from a man younger than 30 who received the YFV17D yellow fever vaccine. The chain carries TRBV27 and TRBJ1-5; 7 bases align to TRBD1. The sample was CD8+ T cells sorted from PBMCs, taken less than 16 days after the first yellow fever vaccination. The CDR3 DNA sequence: TGTGCCAGCAGTTCAAGACAGGGCCCCCAGCCCCAGCATTTT. It codes for CASSSRQGPQPQHF.